Shown below are 26 T cell receptor beta chains from a single sample sequenced in a study of blood T cell repertoires in COVID-19 (dated by TCRdb to 2018 to 2021). Receptor amplification or capture employed the immunoSEQ multiplex PCR assay. This immuneACCESS table, as held by TCRdb, lists in-frame sequences with V and J called but not all clones. Of the missing ones, under half trace to an unresolved V gene in checked studies; the others have no known cause. This sample comprises under 80,000 clones, 75% to 90% of them detected only once. The ten largest clonotypes hold 14% of the sample. Sequenced: peripheral blood. The source of these receptors is a man between 65 and 85 years old with active or convalescent COVID-19.

The rearrangement uses TRBV6-1 and TRBJ2-1; TRBD2 matches 11 bases. The V segment lost 2 bases and the J segment 6 bases; nucleotides outside the gene matches: 6. This CDR3 is built from 16 residues. Per the germline V gene, CDR1 is MNHNS and CDR2 is SASEGT. The CDR3 is CASSETLAGAFNEQFF. CDR3 nucleotide sequence: TGTGCCAGCAGTGAAACACTAGCGGGAGCATTCAATGAGCAGTTCTTC.

CDR3 sequence reads: CASIIGQGGTEAFF. CDR3 DNA: TGTGCCAGCATCATCGGACAGGGGGGCACTGAAGCTTTCTTT. This chain uses TRBV6-6 with TRBJ1-1, with TRBD1 matching over 10 bases. The V segment lost 7 bases and the J segment 4 bases; nucleotides outside the gene matches: 6. The CDR3 sequence is 14 residues long. CDR1 and CDR2 from the germline V gene are MNHNY and SVGAGI (reference sequence).

The CDR3 DNA sequence: TGTGCCAGCAGTTCCCTGGGAGCCACAGATACGCAGTATTTT. It is translated as CASSSLGATDTQYF. The V and J genes are TRBV27 and TRBJ2-3; possible D gene TRBD2, 5 bases. Trimming cost V 4 bases and J 2 bases, with 10 bases left between them. The CDR3 sequence is 14 residues long. CDR1 MNHEY and CDR2 SMNVEV come from the germline V gene (reference sequence).

V and J are TRBV5-1 and TRBJ1-2, with 8 bases aligning to TRBD1. Germline CDR1 is SGHRS and CDR2 is YFSETQ. The CDR3 covers 14 residues. J gave up 5 bases and V 4 bases, and 7 bases lay outside the gene matches. The DNA of the CDR3 is TGCGCCAGCAGCCCCAGGACAGGGAATTATGGCTACACCTTC. Amino acids: CASSPRTGNYGYTF.

This chain connects TRBV7-3 to TRBJ2-1; possibly TRBD2 for D (7 bases). The germline V gene has CDR1 SGHTA and CDR2 FQGTGA. The V and J ends lost 5 bases and 7 bases respectively, with 15 bases between them. This CDR3 is 14 amino acids long. CDR3 coding DNA: TGTGCCAGCAGCCCGAGGGGAGGGGGGAATGAGCAGTTCTTC. This sequence encodes CASSPRGGGNEQFF.

The chain carries TRBV4-2 and TRBJ2-3, with D unresolved. This CDR3 contains 16 residues. Germline CDR1 reads LGHNA; CDR2 reads YNFKEQ. Trimming removed 1 base at V and 4 bases at J, with 15 bases between. The CDR3 DNA follows: TGTGCCAGCAGCCAAGGCCCACTTGACAAATCAGATACGCAGTATTTT. Protein product: CASSQGPLDKSDTQYF.

The rearrangement uses TRBV2 and TRBJ2-2; 9 nucleotides match TRBD1. V shed 9 bases and J 3 bases; nucleotides not matched to a gene: 5. CDR3 length: 14 amino acids. Looked up from germline, CDR1 is SNHLY and CDR2 is FYNNEI. CDR3 region: CARGDREDTGELFF. Written as DNA, the CDR3 is TGTGCCAGGGGGGACAGGGAGGACACCGGGGAGCTGTTTTTT.

The chain combines TRBV5-1 with TRBJ1-1, with D possibly matching TRBD1 (5 bases). This CDR3 is 17 amino acids long. From germline, CDR1 is SGHRS and CDR2 YFSETQ. Between the trimmed V and J ends, which lost 1 base and 6 bases, there was a span of 22 bases. CDR3 DNA: TGCGCCAGCAGCTTGTGGGGGGGATCAGACATCTATCCTGAAGCTTTCTTT. It yields the protein CASSLWGGSDIYPEAFF. Combining the CDR3 with reference TRBV5-1 and TRBJ1-1 gives the whole variable domain KAGVTQTPRYLIKTRGQQVTLSCSPISGHRSVSWYQQTPGQGLQFLFEYFSETQRNKGNFPGRFSGRQFSNSRSEMNVSTLELGDSALYLCASSLWGGSDIYPEAFFGQGTRLTVV.

The chain recombines TRBV27 with TRBJ2-7; 9 bases line up with TRBD1. The length of the CDR3 is 14 residues. The trim removed 5 bases at V and 4 bases at J, leaving 6 bases unmatched. Germline V gives CDR1 MNHEY, CDR2 SMNVEV (reference sequence). The CDR3 here is CASSALGQGYEQYF. CDR3 bases: TGTGCCAGCAGTGCGCTGGGACAGGGTTACGAGCAGTACTTC.

The chain uses TRBV7-2 and TRBJ2-1, with D uncertain. V shed 1 base and J shed 10 bases, with 17 bases lying between them. The germline V gene has CDR1 SGHTA and CDR2 FQGNSA. CDR3 length: 15 residues. The CDR3 here is CASSLGVTSQREQFF. In DNA form, the CDR3 reads TGTGCCAGCAGCTTAGGGGTGACATCCCAAAGGGAGCAGTTCTTC. The entire variable domain, with the rest obtained from reference TRBV7-2 and TRBJ2-1, is as follows: GAGVSQSPSNKVTEKGKDVELRCDPISGHTALYWYRQSLGQGLEFLIYFQGNSAPDKSGLPSDRFSAERTGGSVSTLTIQRTQQEDSAVYLCASSLGVTSQREQFFGPGTRLTVL.

This clone was counted once. V gene TRBV5-1 combines with J gene TRBJ1-1, with D perhaps matching TRBD1 (5 bases). The CDR3 runs 16 residues. Germline V lookup: CDR1 SGHRS, CDR2 YFSETQ. Between the trimmed V and J ends, which lost 0 bases and 2 bases, there was a span of 14 bases. CDR3: CASSLAAGVVNTEAFF. CDR3 in DNA: TGCGCCAGCAGCTTGGCCGCGGGGGTGGTCAACACTGAAGCTTTCTTT. The full variable domain, rest sourced from reference TRBV5-1 and TRBJ1-1, is KAGVTQTPRYLIKTRGQQVTLSCSPISGHRSVSWYQQTPGQGLQFLFEYFSETQRNKGNFPGRFSGRQFSNSRSEMNVSTLELGDSALYLCASSLAAGVVNTEAFFGQGTRLTVV.

V usage is TRBV12-5 and J usage is TRBJ2-3; 10 bases align to TRBD1. This CDR3 region has 17 residues. Per germline, CDR1 LGHNT and CDR2 FRNRAP. V lost 4 bases to trimming and J lost 4 bases; unmatched junction nucleotides: 11. CDR3 DNA sequence: TGTGCTAGTGGTTCTACTCGGACAGGGGGTATTCCAGATACGCAGTATTTT. It encodes CASGSTRTGGIPDTQYF.

The rearrangement links TRBV6-7 to TRBJ1-5, with a possible D match to TRBD1 (6 bases). TRBV6-7 has ORF status, its function being uncertain. V lost 6 bases to trimming and J lost 0 bases, with 21 bases between them. The CDR3 extends over 18 amino acids. CDR3 sequence reads: CASSCRDTLLYSNQPQHF. The CDR3 nucleotides are TGTGCCAGCAGCTGCCGGGACACCCTCCTTTATAGCAATCAGCCCCAGCATTTT.

V is TRBV7-2 and J is TRBJ1-3; TRBD1 aligns across 11 bases. The V segment lost 5 bases and the J segment 4 bases; nucleotides outside the gene matches: 10. The CDR3 has 17 amino acids. Germline assignment: CDR1 SGHTA and CDR2 FQGNSA. The CDR3 sequence: CASSERTGGFIGNTIYF. The CDR3 DNA is TGTGCCAGCAGCGAACGGACAGGGGGCTTCATCGGAAACACCATATATTTT.

The V call is TRBV28, the J call TRBJ1-1; no clear D. V lost 7 bases to trimming and J lost 3 bases, with 18 bases between them. The CDR3 has 15 amino acids. Germline V gives CDR1 MDHEN, CDR2 SYDVKM. The CDR3 loop reads CASTPGRGWDTEAFF. CDR3 in DNA: TGTGCCAGCACGCCCGGGCGGGGTTGGGACACTGAAGCTTTCTTT.

This clone was detected only once. The J gene is TRBJ1-5, the V gene TRBV6-1, with D perhaps matching TRBD1 (5 bases). Trimming took 4 bases from V and 0 from J, leaving 13 bases between them. Per germline, CDR1 MNHNS and CDR2 SASEGT. This CDR3 spans 16 amino acids. CDR3 nucleotide sequence: TGTGCCAGCAGTGCGGTCTGGGGGGATAGCAATCAGCCCCAGCATTTT. Amino acids: CASSAVWGDSNQPQHF.

V usage is TRBV27 and J usage is TRBJ1-1; TRBD1 is a possible D gene (6 bases). Trimming shortened V by 4 bases and J by 1 base, and 22 bases separated the two germline ends. The CDR3 consists of 18 residues. From germline, CDR1 is MNHEY and CDR2 SMNVEV (reference sequence). The chain's CDR3 is CASSYRTATLPTNTEAFF. The CDR3 DNA reads as TGTGCCAGCAGTTATCGGACAGCAACCCTTCCAACGAACACTGAAGCTTTCTTT.

The rearrangement links TRBV5-4 to TRBJ2-2; TRBD1 matches 10 bases. The length of the CDR3 is 16 residues. Germline V lookup: CDR1 SGHNT, CDR2 YYREEE (reference sequence). After removal of 0 bases from V and 7 bases from J, the junction contained 6 bases not matched to a gene. The CDR3 bases are TGTGCCAGCAGCTTGGGTCCGGGACAGGGGCACGGGGAGCTGTTTTTT. Its protein is CASSLGPGQGHGELFF.

The CDR3 here is CASSPRCKDREAYEQYF. The CDR3 region has the DNA TGTGCCAGCAGTCCGAGGTGTAAAGACAGGGAGGCCTACGAGCAGTACTTC. The V and J genes are TRBV6-8 and TRBJ2-7; TRBD1 might be the D (7 bases). CDR1 and CDR2 from the germline V gene are MNHGY and SAAAGT. The V gene lost 5 bases and the J gene lost 2 bases, with 22 bases spanning the gap. The CDR3 extends over 17 amino acids.

This rearrangement joins TRBV11-2 to TRBJ2-5, with 7 bases lining up with TRBD2. The V and J ends lost 3 bases and 1 base, in that order; junction bases with no gene match: 2. Germline CDR1 is SGHAT and CDR2 is FQNNGV. The CDR3 spans 14 residues. CDR3 DNA: TGTGCCAGCAGCTTGGGGGGGGGCCAAGAGACCCAGTACTTC. It yields the protein CASSLGGGQETQYF.

V is TRBV19 and J is TRBJ1-5; 11 nucleotides match TRBD1. V trimming: 6 bases; J trimming: 2 bases; junction bases outside the gene matches: 12. This CDR3 has 18 amino acids. In germline, CDR1 is LNHDA, CDR2 SQIVND (reference sequence). For the CDR3, the DNA is TGTGCCAGTAGGCCTCCGGGACAGGGGGTGGGTGGCAATCAGCCCCAGCATTTT. Translation: CASRPPGQGVGGNQPQHF.

The V and J genes are TRBV4-2 and TRBJ1-2, with 7 nucleotides matching TRBD1. V dropped 1 base and J dropped 10; count of bases not matched to a gene: 12. The length of the CDR3 is 15 residues. CDR1 and CDR2 from the germline V gene are LGHNA and YNFKEQ. DNA of the CDR3: TGTGCCAGCAGCCAAGTTGCTAGGGGGCGCGTAAACTACACCTTC. This gives the protein CASSQVARGRVNYTF.

J is TRBJ2-5 and V is TRBV27; 10 bases fit TRBD1. Trimming took 3 bases from V and 3 from J; bases not matched to a gene: 7. The germline V gene encodes CDR1 MNHEY and CDR2 SMNVEV (reference sequence). The CDR3 has 16 amino acids. The CDR3 bases are TGTGCCAGCAGTTTGGTGACAGGGGGCGTGAAAGAGACCCAGTACTTC. Amino acids: CASSLVTGGVKETQYF.

The chain is built from TRBV7-3 and TRBJ2-1; a possible D gene is TRBD2 (5 bases). In germline, CDR1 is SGHTA, CDR2 FQGTGA. CDR3 length: 15 residues. Trimming took off 3 bases at V and 0 bases at J, with 9 bases between the two ends. The CDR3 sequence: CASSFSGSSYNEQFF. Here the CDR3 DNA reads TGTGCCAGCAGCTTCTCGGGGAGCTCCTACAATGAGCAGTTCTTC.

The chain recombines TRBV4-1 with TRBJ2-7, with D possibly TRBD2 on 7 matching bases. Germline lookup yields CDR1 MGHRA and CDR2 YSYEKL. The CDR3 is made up of 16 amino acids. V lost 5 bases, J lost 1 base, and 18 bases lay in between. In DNA form, the CDR3 reads TGCGCCAGCAGCGGAGAATGGACTAGGGGGTCCTACGAGCAGTACTTC. It translates to CASSGEWTRGSYEQYF.

The CDR3 reads CASSSSLTREQYF. The DNA for the CDR3 is TGTGCCAGCAGCTCCAGCCTTACGCGGGAGCAGTACTTC. The chain couples TRBV7-2 to TRBJ2-7; D is undetermined. Trimming removed 4 bases from V and 7 bases from J, with 14 bases in between. This CDR3 has 13 residues. CDR1 and CDR2 (germline): SGHTA, FQGNSA.